The rows below give T cell receptor beta chains drawn from one sample of a study of shared clonotypes between healthy human individuals. TCRdb keeps only in-frame clones here, not all; method: immunoSEQ multiplex PCR. The sample holds about 2 million clones, roughly 95% seen once. Sequenced: naive CD8+ T cells sorted from blood. The receptors here all came from a man younger than 35 in good health. Each CDR3 is given with its conserved first and last residue. The order of the fields is D gene, clone size, V gene, J gene, CDR3 protein, CDR3 DNA. The D gene is left open where the match is weak. For some rows the clone size is stated as once, few or many, or as a class when expanded; others skip it.

-	-	TRBV27	TRBJ2-7	CASSLTTDTYEQYF	TGTGCCAGCAGTCTCACGACAGATACCTACGAGCAGTACTTC
-	-	TRBV6-5	TRBJ2-1	CASSARFGAAVEQFF	TGTGCCAGCAGTGCAAGGTTCGGAGCGGCTGTCGAGCAGTTCTTC
-	-	TRBV7-6	TRBJ2-7	CASSLSTGSYEQYF	TGTGCCAGCAGCTTAAGTACAGGGTCATACGAGCAGTACTTC
-	-	TRBV14	TRBJ2-3	CASSQGETVRTDTQYF	TGTGCCAGCAGCCAAGGGGAGACTGTACGCACAGATACGCAGTATTTT
TRBD2	-	TRBV7-2	TRBJ2-3	CASSLGLAGEPPTTDTQYF	TGTGCCAGCAGCTTAGGACTAGCGGGAGAGCCCCCAACCACAGATACGCAGTATTTT
-	-	TRBV9	TRBJ2-4	CASSVGSGDIQYF	TGTGCCAGCAGCGTAGGAAGTGGGGACATTCAGTACTTC
-	-	TRBV30	TRBJ2-5	CAWSVLGGLGETQYF	TGTGCCTGGAGTGTACTGGGCGGCCTTGGAGAGACCCAGTACTTC
TRBD1	-	TRBV11-2	TRBJ2-7	CASSFDRDEQYF	TGTGCCAGCAGCTTCGACAGGGACGAGCAGTACTTC
-	few	TRBV7-6	TRBJ1-5	CASSLDPRAVSNQPQHF	TGTGCCAGCAGCTTAGACCCGCGGGCAGTTAGCAATCAGCCCCAGCATTTT
TRBD1	few	TRBV28	TRBJ1-6	CASSSDRGRSPLHF	TGTGCCAGCAGTTCCGACAGGGGGAGGTCACCCCTCCACTTT
-	-	TRBV5-4	TRBJ2-1	CASSLESGYNEQFF	TGTGCCAGCAGCTTGGAATCCGGTTACAATGAGCAGTTCTTC
-	-	TRBV27	TRBJ1-5	CASSPHDGGGYQPQHF	TGTGCCAGCAGTCCCCACGACGGAGGAGGTTATCAGCCCCAGCATTTT
-	-	TRBV4-1	TRBJ2-1	CASSLTGTPNEQFF	TGCGCCAGCAGCCTCACCGGGACTCCCAATGAGCAGTTCTTC
TRBD1	few	TRBV6-7	TRBJ1-2	CASSNRGLGQGLSSGYTF	TGTGCCAGCAGTAACCGGGGCCTTGGACAGGGTTTGTCAAGCGGCTACACCTTC
-	-	TRBV4-1	TRBJ1-4	CASSQGGANEKLFF	TGCGCCAGCAGCCAGGGGGGTGCTAATGAAAAACTGTTTTTT
-	few	TRBV4-1	TRBJ1-6	CASSLPATTSPIHF	TGCGCCAGCAGCCTTCCCGCGACAACGAGCCCGATCCACTTT
-	-	TRBV29-1	TRBJ2-2	CSVVGGNTGELFF	TGCAGCGTTGTTGGGGGAAACACCGGGGAGCTGTTTTTT
-	-	TRBV7-9	TRBJ2-7	CASSWSSGEQYF	TGTGCCAGCAGCTGGTCTTCGGGCGAGCAGTACTTC
-	-	TRBV4-1	TRBJ2-7	CASTMTPTTGGYEQYF	TGCGCCAGCACCATGACTCCCACCACCGGGGGCTACGAGCAGTACTTC
-	-	TRBV20-1	TRBJ2-7	CSARDYYEQYF	TGCAGTGCTAGAGACTACTACGAGCAGTACTTC
-	-	TRBV6-5	TRBJ2-7	CASSYNAESYEQYF	TGTGCCAGCAGTTACAACGCGGAGTCCTACGAGCAGTACTTC
-	once	TRBV19	TRBJ2-7	CASSPRLDGIEQYF	TGTGCCAGTAGTCCCCGACTGGACGGGATTGAGCAGTACTTC
TRBD2	-	TRBV6-4	TRBJ2-5	CASSDPGTSGSTETQYF	TGTGCCAGCAGTGACCCTGGGACTAGCGGGAGCACAGAGACCCAGTACTTC
TRBD2	-	TRBV9	TRBJ2-7	CASSPGTSHGYEQYF	TGTGCCAGCAGCCCGGGGACTAGCCATGGATACGAGCAGTACTTC
TRBD1	-	TRBV25-1	TRBJ2-2	CASSTGDITGELFF	TGTGCCAGCAGTACAGGGGACATCACCGGGGAGCTGTTTTTT
-	-	TRBV5-6	TRBJ2-1	CASSLGIFNNEQFF	TGTGCCAGCAGCTTGGGTATTTTTAACAATGAGCAGTTCTTC
-	-	TRBV28	TRBJ2-2	CASSFRGRRSGELFF	TGTGCCAGCAGTTTTCGGGGTAGGCGGAGCGGGGAGCTGTTTTTT
TRBD1	-	TRBV4-2	TRBJ1-2	CASHLQGAGYGYTF	TGTGCCAGCCACCTGCAGGGGGCAGGGTATGGCTACACCTTC
-	-	TRBV4-3	TRBJ2-7	CASSHGVGGEGEQYF	TGCGCCAGCAGCCATGGCGTCGGGGGAGAAGGCGAGCAGTACTTC
-	-	TRBV27	TRBJ2-7	CASSASVGTRSYEQYF	TGTGCCAGCAGTGCATCAGTCGGGACAAGAAGTTACGAGCAGTACTTC
TRBD2	-	TRBV7-3	TRBJ2-3	CASSLAGGRADTQYF	TGTGCCAGCAGCTTAGCGGGGGGGCGCGCAGATACGCAGTATTTT
TRBD2	-	TRBV27	TRBJ2-1	CASSPAAGETYNEQFF	TGTGCCAGCAGTCCCGCCGCGGGAGAAACCTACAATGAGCAGTTCTTC
-	-	TRBV27	TRBJ2-3	CASSGDGSTQYF	TGTGCCAGCTCGGGGGACGGAAGTACGCAGTATTTT
-	-	TRBV29-1	TRBJ1-1	CSVVVARSGRTEAFF	TGCAGCGTTGTCGTCGCCAGGAGCGGACGCACTGAAGCTTTCTTT
-	-	TRBV25-1	TRBJ2-2	CASRDSLTGELFF	TGTGCCAGCAGAGACAGCCTGACCGGGGAGCTGTTTTTT
TRBD2	-	TRBV5-1	TRBJ2-2	CASSLALAGGWTGELFF	TGCGCCAGCAGCTTGGCACTAGCGGGGGGCTGGACCGGGGAGCTGTTTTTT
-	-	TRBV28	TRBJ1-2	CASSPTGSNYGYTF	TGTGCCAGCAGCCCAACAGGGAGCAACTATGGCTACACCTTC
TRBD2	-	TRBV19	TRBJ2-1	CATLTSGGIYNEQFF	TGTGCCACTCTGACTAGCGGGGGGATATACAATGAGCAGTTCTTC
TRBD1	-	TRBV7-9	TRBJ2-7	CASSLPGQGDHEQYF	TGTGCCAGCAGCCTACCGGGACAGGGGGATCACGAGCAGTACTTC
TRBD1	-	TRBV7-9	TRBJ2-7	CASSRPDRATYEQYF	TGTGCCAGCAGCCGACCGGACAGGGCCACCTACGAGCAGTACTTC
-	-	TRBV6-1	TRBJ2-5	CASSVHKYQETQYF	TGTGCCAGCAGTGTTCACAAGTACCAAGAGACCCAGTACTTC
TRBD2	-	TRBV13	TRBJ2-7	CASSLAEREGEQYF	TGTGCCAGCAGCTTAGCCGAGCGGGAGGGGGAGCAGTACTTC
-	-	TRBV9	TRBJ2-7	CASSVGDLSIYEQYF	TGTGCCAGCAGCGTAGGGGACCTCTCGATCTACGAGCAGTACTTC
-	-	TRBV6-1	TRBJ1-3	CASTDRVWGNTIYF	TGTGCCAGCACAGACAGAGTGTGGGGAAACACCATATATTTT
-	-	TRBV4-1	TRBJ1-1	CASSQGGNTEAFF	TGCGCCAGCAGCCAAGGGGGTAACACTGAAGCTTTCTTT
TRBD2	-	TRBV2	TRBJ2-1	CASSEDGESGRQWNNEQFF	TGTGCCAGCAGTGAAGACGGGGAGAGCGGGAGACAGTGGAACAATGAGCAGTTCTTC
-	-	TRBV9	TRBJ2-2	CASSALRQTSPLNTGELFF	TGTGCCAGCAGCGCACTTAGACAGACCTCTCCCTTAAACACCGGGGAGCTGTTTTTT
-	-	TRBV2	TRBJ2-7	CASSGWSYEQYF	TGTGCCAGCAGTGGTTGGTCTTACGAGCAGTACTTC
-	-	TRBV2	TRBJ1-2	CASSEKSAYGYTF	TGTGCCAGCAGTGAAAAGTCCGCCTATGGCTACACCTTC
TRBD2	-	TRBV7-9	TRBJ2-5	CASSLARLAGGLVEETQYF	TGTGCCAGCAGCTTAGCCAGACTAGCGGGGGGGCTCGTCGAAGAGACCCAGTACTTC
-	-	TRBV27	TRBJ1-1	CASSLGGRTEAFF	TGTGCCAGCAGTTTAGGGGGTCGCACTGAAGCTTTCTTT
-	-	TRBV28	TRBJ2-7	CASRSDSYEQYF	TGTGCCAGCAGATCGGACAGCTACGAGCAGTACTTC
TRBD1	-	TRBV10-3	TRBJ1-4	CAISDPRTGDYGEKLFF	TGTGCCATCAGTGACCCAAGGACAGGCGACTACGGTGAAAAACTGTTTTTT
TRBD1	-	TRBV5-6	TRBJ2-2	CASSFGTGGTGELFF	TGTGCCAGCAGCTTCGGGACAGGAGGTACCGGGGAGCTGTTTTTT
-	-	TRBV5-6	TRBJ1-5	CASSLASEPQHF	TGTGCCAGCAGCTTGGCATCAGAGCCCCAGCATTTT
-	once	TRBV9	TRBJ2-7	CASSVVAAGYEQYF	TGTGCCAGCAGCGTGGTGGCGGCGGGATACGAGCAGTACTTC
TRBD1	-	TRBV4-3	TRBJ1-4	CASSQVWDRGNEKLFF	TGCGCCAGCAGCCAAGTTTGGGACAGGGGGAATGAAAAACTGTTTTTT
-	-	TRBV28	TRBJ1-2	CASSFSGSAGNYGYTF	TGTGCCAGCAGTTTTTCAGGGTCAGCGGGTAACTATGGCTACACCTTC